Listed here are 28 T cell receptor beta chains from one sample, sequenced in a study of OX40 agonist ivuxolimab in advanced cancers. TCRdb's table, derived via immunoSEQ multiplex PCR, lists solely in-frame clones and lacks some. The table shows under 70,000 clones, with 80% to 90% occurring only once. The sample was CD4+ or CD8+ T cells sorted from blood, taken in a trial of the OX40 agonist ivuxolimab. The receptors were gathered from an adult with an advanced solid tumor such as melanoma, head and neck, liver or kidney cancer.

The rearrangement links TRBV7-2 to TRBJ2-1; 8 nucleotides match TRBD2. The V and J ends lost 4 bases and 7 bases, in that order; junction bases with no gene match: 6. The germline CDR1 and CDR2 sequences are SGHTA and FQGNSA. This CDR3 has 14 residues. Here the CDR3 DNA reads TGTGCCAGCAGCTCCACGGGAGGGGGGAATGAGCAGTTCTTC. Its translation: CASSSTGGGNEQFF. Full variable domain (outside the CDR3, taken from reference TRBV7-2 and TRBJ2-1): GAGVSQSPSNKVTEKGKDVELRCDPISGHTALYWYRQSLGQGLEFLIYFQGNSAPDKSGLPSDRFSAERTGGSVSTLTIQRTQQEDSAVYLCASSSTGGGNEQFFGPGTRLTVL.

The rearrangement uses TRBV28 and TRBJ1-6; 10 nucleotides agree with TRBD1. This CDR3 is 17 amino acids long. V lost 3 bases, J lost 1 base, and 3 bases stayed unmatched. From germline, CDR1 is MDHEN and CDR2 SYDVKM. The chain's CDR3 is CASSFLGQGSYNSPLHF. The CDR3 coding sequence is TGTGCCAGCAGTTTTTTGGGACAGGGGTCCTATAATTCACCCCTCCACTTT. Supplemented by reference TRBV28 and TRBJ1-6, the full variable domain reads DVKVTQSSRYLVKRTGEKVFLECVQDMDHENMFWYRQDPGLGLRLIYFSYDVKMKEKGDIPEGYSVSREKKERFSLILESASTNQTSMYLCASSFLGQGSYNSPLHFGNGTRLTVT.

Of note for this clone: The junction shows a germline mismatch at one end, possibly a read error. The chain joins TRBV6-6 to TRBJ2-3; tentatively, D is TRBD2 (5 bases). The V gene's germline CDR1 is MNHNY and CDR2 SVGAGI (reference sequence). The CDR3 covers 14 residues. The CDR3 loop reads CSANGVRGTDTQYF. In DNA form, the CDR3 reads TGTTCGGCTAACGGGGTCCGTGGCACTGATACGCAGTATTTT.

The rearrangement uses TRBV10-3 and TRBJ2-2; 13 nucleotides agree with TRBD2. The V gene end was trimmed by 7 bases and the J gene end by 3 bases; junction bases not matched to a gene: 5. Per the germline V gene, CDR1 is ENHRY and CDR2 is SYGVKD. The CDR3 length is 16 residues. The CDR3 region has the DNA TGTGCCATCAAACTAGCGGGAGGGTTAGACACCGGGGAGCTGTTTTTT. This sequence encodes CAIKLAGGLDTGELFF.

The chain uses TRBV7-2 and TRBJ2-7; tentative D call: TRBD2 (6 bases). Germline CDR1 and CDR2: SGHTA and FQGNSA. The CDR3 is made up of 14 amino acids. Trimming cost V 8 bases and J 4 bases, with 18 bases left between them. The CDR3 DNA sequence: TGTGCCAGCGAGGGCGCCGGAGGGGATTACGAGCAGTACTTC. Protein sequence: CASEGAGGDYEQYF.

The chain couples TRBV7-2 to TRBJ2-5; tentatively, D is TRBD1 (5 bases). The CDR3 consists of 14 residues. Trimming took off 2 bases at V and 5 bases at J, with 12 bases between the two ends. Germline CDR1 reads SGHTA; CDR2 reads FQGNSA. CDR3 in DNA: TGTGCCAGCAGCTTAACGGCGAAGGGGGAGACCCAGTACTTC. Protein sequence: CASSLTAKGETQYF.

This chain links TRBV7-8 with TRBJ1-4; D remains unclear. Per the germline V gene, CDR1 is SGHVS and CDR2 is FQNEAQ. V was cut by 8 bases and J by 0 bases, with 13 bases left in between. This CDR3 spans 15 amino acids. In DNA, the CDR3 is TGTGCCAGCGCCCGCAGGAGAACAACTAATGAAAAACTGTTTTTT. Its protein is CASARRRTTNEKLFF.

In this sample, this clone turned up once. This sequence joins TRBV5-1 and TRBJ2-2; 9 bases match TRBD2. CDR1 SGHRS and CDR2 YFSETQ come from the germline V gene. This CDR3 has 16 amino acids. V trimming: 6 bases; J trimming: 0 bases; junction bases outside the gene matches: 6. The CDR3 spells CASKRLAGTNTGELFF. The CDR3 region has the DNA TGCGCCAGCAAGAGGCTAGCGGGGACGAACACCGGGGAGCTGTTTTTT. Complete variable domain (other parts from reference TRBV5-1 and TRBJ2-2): KAGVTQTPRYLIKTRGQQVTLSCSPISGHRSVSWYQQTPGQGLQFLFEYFSETQRNKGNFPGRFSGRQFSNSRSEMNVSTLELGDSALYLCASKRLAGTNTGELFFGEGSRLTVL.

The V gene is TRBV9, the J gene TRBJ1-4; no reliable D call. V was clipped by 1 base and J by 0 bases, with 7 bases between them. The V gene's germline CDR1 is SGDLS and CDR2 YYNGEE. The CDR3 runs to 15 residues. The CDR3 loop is CASSVHGATNEKLFF. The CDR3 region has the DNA TGTGCCAGCAGCGTACACGGTGCAACTAATGAAAAACTGTTTTTT.

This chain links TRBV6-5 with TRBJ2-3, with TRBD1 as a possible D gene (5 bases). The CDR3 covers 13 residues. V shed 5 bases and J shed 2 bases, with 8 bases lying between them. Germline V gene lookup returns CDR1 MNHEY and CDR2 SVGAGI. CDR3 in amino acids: CASSVTDTDTQYF. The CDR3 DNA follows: TGTGCCAGCAGTGTGACAGACACAGATACGCAGTATTTT.

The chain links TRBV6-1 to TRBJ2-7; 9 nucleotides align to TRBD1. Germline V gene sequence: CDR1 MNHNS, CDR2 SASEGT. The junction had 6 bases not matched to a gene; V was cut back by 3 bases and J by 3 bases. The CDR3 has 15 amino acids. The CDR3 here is CASSEGTGKGYEQYF. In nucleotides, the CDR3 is TGTGCCAGCAGTGAGGGGACAGGGAAAGGCTACGAGCAGTACTTC.

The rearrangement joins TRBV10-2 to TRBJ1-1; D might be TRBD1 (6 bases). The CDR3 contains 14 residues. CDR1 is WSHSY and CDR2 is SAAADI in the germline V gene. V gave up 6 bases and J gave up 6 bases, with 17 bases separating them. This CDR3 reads CASSPGHRIPEAFF. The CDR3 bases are TGCGCCAGCAGCCCGGGACACCGGATCCCTGAAGCTTTCTTT.

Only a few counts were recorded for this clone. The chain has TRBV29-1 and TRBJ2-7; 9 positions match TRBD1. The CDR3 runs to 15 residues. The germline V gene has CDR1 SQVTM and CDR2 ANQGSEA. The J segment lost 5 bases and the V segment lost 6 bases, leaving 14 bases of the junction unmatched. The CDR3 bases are TGCAGCGTCTTAAAGATCGACAGGGGGACGGACGAGCAGTACTTC. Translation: CSVLKIDRGTDEQYF.

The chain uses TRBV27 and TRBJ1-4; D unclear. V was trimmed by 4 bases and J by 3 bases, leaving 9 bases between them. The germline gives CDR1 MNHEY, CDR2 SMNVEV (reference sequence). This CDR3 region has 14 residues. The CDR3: CASSYGGSNEKLFF. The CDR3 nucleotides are TGTGCCAGCAGTTACGGTGGATCTAATGAAAAACTGTTTTTT.

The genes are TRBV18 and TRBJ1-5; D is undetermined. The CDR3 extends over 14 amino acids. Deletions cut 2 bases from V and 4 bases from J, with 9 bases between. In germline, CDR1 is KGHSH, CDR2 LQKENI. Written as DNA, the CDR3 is TGTGCCAGCTCACCAGGATCTGGGAATCAGCCCCAGCATTTT. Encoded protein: CASSPGSGNQPQHF.

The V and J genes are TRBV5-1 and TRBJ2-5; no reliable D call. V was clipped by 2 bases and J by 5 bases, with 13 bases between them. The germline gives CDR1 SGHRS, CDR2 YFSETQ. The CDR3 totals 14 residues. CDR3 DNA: TGCGCCAGCAGCTTTAGCCCTCCGTATGAGACCCAGTACTTC. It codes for CASSFSPPYETQYF.

The CDR3 loop is CASSPRVGATDTQYF. The CDR3, as DNA: TGTGCCAGCTCACCGCGCGTGGGGGCCACAGATACGCAGTATTTT. This rearrangement joins TRBV18 to TRBJ2-3; D may be TRBD1 (6 bases). Germline assignment: CDR1 KGHSH and CDR2 LQKENI. Trimming stripped 3 bases from V and 2 bases from J, with 12 bases between. The length of the CDR3 is 15 residues. Filled out from reference TRBV18 and TRBJ2-3, the complete variable domain reads NAGVMQNPRHLVRRRGQEARLRCSPMKGHSHVYWYRQLPEEGLKFMVYLQKENIIDESGMPKERFSAEFPKEGPSILRIQQVVRGDSAAYFCASSPRVGATDTQYFGPGTRLTVL.

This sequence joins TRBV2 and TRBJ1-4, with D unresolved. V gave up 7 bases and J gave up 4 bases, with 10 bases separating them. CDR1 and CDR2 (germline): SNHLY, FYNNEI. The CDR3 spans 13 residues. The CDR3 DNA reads TGTGCCAGCAAAGACGGAATTAATGAAAAACTGTTTTTT. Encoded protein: CASKDGINEKLFF.

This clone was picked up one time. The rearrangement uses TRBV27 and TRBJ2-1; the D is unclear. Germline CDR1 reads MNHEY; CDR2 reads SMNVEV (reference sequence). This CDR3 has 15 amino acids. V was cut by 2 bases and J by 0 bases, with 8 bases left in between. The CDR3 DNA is TGTGCCAGCAGTTTAATTCAGAACTCCTACAATGAGCAGTTCTTC. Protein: CASSLIQNSYNEQFF.

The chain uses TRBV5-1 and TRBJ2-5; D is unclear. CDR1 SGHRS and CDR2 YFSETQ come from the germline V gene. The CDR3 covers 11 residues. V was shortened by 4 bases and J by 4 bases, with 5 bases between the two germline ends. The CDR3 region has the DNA TGCGCCAGCAGCCTGCGAGAGACCCAGTACTTC. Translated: CASSLRETQYF.

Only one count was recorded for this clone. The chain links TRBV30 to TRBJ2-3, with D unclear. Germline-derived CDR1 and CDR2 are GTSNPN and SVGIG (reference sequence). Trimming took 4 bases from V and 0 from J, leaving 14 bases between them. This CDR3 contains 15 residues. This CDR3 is CAWKGAATSTDTQYF. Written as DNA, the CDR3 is TGTGCCTGGAAGGGCGCAGCCACTAGCACAGATACGCAGTATTTT.

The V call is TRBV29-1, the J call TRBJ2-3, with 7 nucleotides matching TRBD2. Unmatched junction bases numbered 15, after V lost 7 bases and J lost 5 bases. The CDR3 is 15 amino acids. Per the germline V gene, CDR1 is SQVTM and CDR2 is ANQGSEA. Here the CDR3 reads CSAVRGRAGGDTQYF. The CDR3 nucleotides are TGCAGCGCCGTTCGGGGGAGGGCCGGTGGAGATACGCAGTATTTT.

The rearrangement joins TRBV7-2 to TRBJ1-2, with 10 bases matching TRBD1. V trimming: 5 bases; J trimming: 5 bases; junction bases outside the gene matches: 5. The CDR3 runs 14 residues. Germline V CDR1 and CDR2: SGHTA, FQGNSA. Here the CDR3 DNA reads TGTGCCAGCAGCGTTGACAGGGGGCCGTATGGCTACACCTTC. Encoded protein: CASSVDRGPYGYTF.

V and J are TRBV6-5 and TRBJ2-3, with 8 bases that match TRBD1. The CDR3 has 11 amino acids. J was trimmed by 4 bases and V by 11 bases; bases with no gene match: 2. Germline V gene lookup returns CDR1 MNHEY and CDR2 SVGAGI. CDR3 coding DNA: TGTGCCCGGACAGGGTCAGATACGCAGTATTTT. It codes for CARTGSDTQYF.

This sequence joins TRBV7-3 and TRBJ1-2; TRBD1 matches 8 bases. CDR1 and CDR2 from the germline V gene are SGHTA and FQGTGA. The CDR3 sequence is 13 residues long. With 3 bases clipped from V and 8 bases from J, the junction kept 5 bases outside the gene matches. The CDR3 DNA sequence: TGTGCCAGCAGCTTTGACAGGGGTGGCGGCTACACCTTC. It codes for CASSFDRGGGYTF.

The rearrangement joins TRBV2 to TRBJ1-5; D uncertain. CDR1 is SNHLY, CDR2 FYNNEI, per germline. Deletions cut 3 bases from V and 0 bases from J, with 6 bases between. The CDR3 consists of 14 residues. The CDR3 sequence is CASSDADSNQPQHF. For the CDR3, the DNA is TGTGCCAGCAGTGACGCAGATAGCAATCAGCCCCAGCATTTT.

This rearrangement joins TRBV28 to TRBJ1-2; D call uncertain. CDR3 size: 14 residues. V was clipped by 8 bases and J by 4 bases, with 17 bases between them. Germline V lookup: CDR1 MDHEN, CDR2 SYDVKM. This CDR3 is CASFSGTAGYGYTF. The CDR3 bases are TGTGCCAGCTTTTCAGGCACGGCGGGCTATGGCTACACCTTC.

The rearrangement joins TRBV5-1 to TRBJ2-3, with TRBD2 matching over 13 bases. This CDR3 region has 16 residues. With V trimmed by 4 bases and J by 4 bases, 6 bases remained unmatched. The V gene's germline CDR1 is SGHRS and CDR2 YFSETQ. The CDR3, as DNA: TGCGCCAGCAGCGTCGGGACTAGCGGGACGTCAGATACGCAGTATTTT. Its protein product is CASSVGTSGTSDTQYF.